Below, one TCR beta chain is given with its context. As yet, its antigen is unknown. Trimming took 5 bases from V and 0 from J, leaving 14 bases between them. This CDR3 region has 16 residues. Germline V gene lookup returns CDR1 SGHDN and CDR2 FVKESK. The sample originates from a study of identical twins. Study conclusions and caveats: Alpha sequences out of frame and shared by twins had excess low generation probability. Zero-insertion analyses could be partly confounded by invariant MAIT and iNKT cells.

TCRdb reprocessed the 5' RACE reads with MiXCR, giving one entry per CDR3 protein. The repertoire has about 570,000 distinct CDR3 sequences, around 9.6% of them found once; the top ten carry under 3.5%. The same specimen was also included in a second study, on yellow fever vaccine responses in identical twins.

This chain links TRBV14 with TRBJ2-1; D perhaps matches TRBD1 (6 bases). The sequence was obtained from a woman under 30 in good health. Sequenced material: PBMCs. CDR3 in DNA: TGTGCCAGCAGCACGACAGGCTTTAGCTCCTACAATGAGCAGTTCTTC. This codes for CASSTTGFSSYNEQFF.